The sequence of this T cell receptor beta chain was determined in a study of control samples from healthy donors and cancer patients. Assay: immunoSEQ multiplex PCR; the TCRdb copy retains only in-frame clones and omits some. Here the sample spans about 120,000 clones, around 89% being singletons. Germline CDR1 and CDR2: SEHNR and FQNEAQ (reference sequence). The CDR3 is made up of 12 amino acids. Trimming removed 6 bases at V and 7 bases at J, with 10 bases between. This TCR was sampled from a man in his forties or fifties in good health. The chain has TRBV7-9 and TRBJ1-5; D not resolved. The sequencing sample was made of blood. CDR3 DNA sequence: TGTGCCAGCAGTTTCAGCGGGCAGCCCCAGCATTTT. Translation gives CASSFSGQPQHF. Using reference TRBV7-9 and TRBJ1-5 for the parts outside the CDR3, the full variable domain is DTGVSQNPRHKITKRGQNVTFRCDPISEHNRLYWYRQTLGQGPEFLTYFQNEAQLEKSRLLSDRFSAERPKGSFSTLEIQRTEQGDSAMYLCASSFSGQPQHFGDGTRLSIL.